The following is a T cell receptor beta chain sequence with its context. The data were taken from a study of regulatory T cells in long-lasting Graves disease. For the study at large: Those with persistent Graves' disease had received antithyroid drugs for over 5 years with positive TSH receptor antibodies.

Time point in this sample: persistent/refractory GD, antithyroid drugs over 5 years with positive TRAb. Extracted PBMC RNA gave rise to the TCR library. Per the germline V gene, CDR1 is SGDLS and CDR2 is YYNGEE. Trimming removed 0 bases from V and 3 bases from J, with 11 bases in between. The CDR3 spans 15 residues. Investigators prepared the TCR beta libraries by applying iRepertoire HTBI primers and Arm-PCR of CDR3 regions. Each CDR3 protein is one row after TCRdb ran MiXCR on the multiplex PCR reads. Among roughly 500,000 distinct CDR3 sequences listed, approximately 23% were seen once. This chain links TRBV9 with TRBJ2-3; D call uncertain. This TCR derives from a female donor with Graves disease. Sample: peripheral blood mononuclear cells (PBMCs), taken when the disease was refractory, from a patient treated with antithyroid drugs. The CDR3 coding sequence is TGTGCCAGCAGCGTAGCCCCCTCCTTGACAGATACGCAGTATTTT. Its translation: CASSVAPSLTDTQYF.